The sample holds many counts of the clone carrying this TCR beta chain. Its antigen is not known. The CDR3 runs to 13 residues. Trimming pared 6 bases from V and 4 bases from J, leaving 10 bases between. The germline gives CDR1 LGHNA, CDR2 YSLEER. The data were taken from a study of CD8 T cells in ankylosing spondylitis. Study observations and caveats: A motif of 8 or 9 highly homologous TCR beta variants was seen as apparently characteristic of ankylosing spondylitis blood. CD8+ disease-linked clones were present at relatively low frequencies in blood. From matched ankylosing spondylitis synovial fluid, disease-linked clones were reportedly recovered at significantly enriched levels.

Scientists made TCR beta libraries using quantitative 5'-RACE with molecular barcodes. TCRdb re-called the 5' RACE reads through MiXCR, storing one row per CDR3 protein. The sample carries around 220,000 distinct CDR3 sequences, 15% to 20% recorded once. The chain links TRBV4-3 to TRBJ2-1; no reliable D call. The sample taken for sequencing was blood, either unsorted or a sorted T cell fraction (not recorded which). The sequence was obtained from a male donor with ankylosing spondylitis. CDR3 DNA: TGCGCCAGCAGAGCGTCCACTTACAATGAGCAGTTCTTC. This codes for CASRASTYNEQFF.